This T cell receptor (beta chain) was found in a study of OX40 agonist ivuxolimab in advanced cancers. Turning to the study itself: Averaging 60 years in age, with a range of roughly 20 to 80, the cohort was about 86% male.

Sequencing was performed with immunoSEQ multiplex PCR; in TCRdb, only in-frame clones are kept and a portion is missing. The data show about 29,000 clones, about nine tenths seen once. V lost 2 bases and J 5 bases, leaving 12 bases between the germline ends. In germline, CDR1 is GTSNPN, CDR2 SVGIG (reference sequence). The CDR3 is made up of 14 amino acids. Autoimmune disease history or systemic immunosuppression excluded patients. The starting material was CD4+ or CD8+ T cells sorted from blood, obtained in a trial of the OX40 agonist ivuxolimab. This receptor was identified in an adult with an advanced solid tumor such as melanoma, head and neck, liver or kidney cancer. J is TRBJ1-4 and V is TRBV30, with D possibly being TRBD1 (6 bases). The CDR3 loop is CAWSMGQRNEKLFF. The CDR3 nucleotides are TGTGCCTGGAGTATGGGACAACGGAATGAAAAACTGTTTTTT.